This T cell receptor beta chain appears in the sequencing data of a study of cytomegalovirus exposure and HLA in healthy donors. Notes on the study in general: Apparent HLA restriction characterized most CMV-associated TCR beta chains in a later analysis.

Healthy bone marrow donors made up the cohort. With 60 Vbeta and 13 Jbeta primers, the PCR was carried out. The data were produced by immunoSEQ multiplex PCR, yet TCRdb's version contains in-frame clones alone and is incomplete. The sample includes more than 85,000 clones, under 80% of them seen just once. On this clone: Its antigen is not identified.

This TCR was recovered from a boy aged 5-17 years in good health and CMV-seronegative. The sequencing sample was made of PBMCs.

CDR3 residues: CASSQDTLEGEKLFF. The DNA for the CDR3 is TGCGCCAGCAGCCAAGACACCCTAGAGGGTGAAAAACTGTTTTTT. The V gene is TRBV4-3, the J gene TRBJ1-4, with D unclear. CDR3 size: 15 residues. Trimming cost V 0 bases and J 7 bases, with 12 bases left between them. Germline CDR1 and CDR2: LGHNA and YSLEER.